This entry describes one TCR beta chain. Its cognate antigen has yet to be identified. No base quality information exists; no much larger clone differs at one position. To prepare the library, the immunoSEQ multiplex PCR assay was applied. The original pipeline was this. A statistical classification framework was developed to diagnose cytomegalovirus status using the catalog of TCR beta chain sequences. Held by TCRdb, this immuneACCESS table contains in-frame sequences only and omits some clones. Under half of the omission traces to an unresolved V gene where checked; the cause of the rest is unknown. The D gene and trimming were derived from the DNA, and the V and J assignments and clone size from that table. The sample yields around 69,000 clones; roughly 95% were counted once. The ten largest clones capture over 3.5% of the sample. These data belong to a study of cytomegalovirus exposure and HLA in healthy donors (dated by TCRdb to about 2017). The study in broad terms: The 650 to 800 repertoires of the first cohort and the 120 validation repertoires were produced on the same platform, according to a later analysis. The aim of the study was to test whether cataloging public T cell receptors could identify signatures of past pathogen exposure. Besides the first cohort of hundreds of subjects, a separate validation cohort made up of over 100 different subjects was used. To predict cytomegalovirus infection status, the study brought together high-throughput TCR immunosequencing, statistical association of individual TCRs with disease status, and machine learning. Overall results and qualifications from the work: The classifier was reported to diagnose cytomegalovirus status with high specificity and sensitivity in both the original and validation cohorts. The study listed 150 to 200 TCR beta chains as associated with cytomegalovirus. In vitro tests confirmed that three of the cytomegalovirus-associated TCR beta chains recognize cytomegalovirus antigens. All 120 or so repertoires were used to score co-occurrence in the validation cohort in a later analysis, because that analysis had no HLA typing for the cohort. According to the authors, the approach could potentially be generalized to other disease states and immunological phenotypes. Most TCR sequences were observed very rarely across donors, whereas some public TCRs were present in many individuals. A later analysis found that TCRs clustered in the first cohort also tended to co-occur in the 95 to 150 validation repertoires, with approximately 93% of cluster scores above 0.

CDR1 and CDR2 are read off the germline V gene as MGHRA and YSYEKL. Trimmed from V: 4 bases; trimmed from J: 0 bases; junction bases lacking a gene match: 11. The CDR3 spans 19 residues, from the cysteine through the phenylalanine. Left in the record is the CDR3 DNA by itself, 57 bases read in frame from the first base. The donors belonged to the validation cohort of about 120 subjects, which was separate from the approximately 660-subject first cohort. This receptor chain uses TRBV4-1 and TRBJ2-1, with 11 middle bases fitting TRBD2. The sequenced sample consisted of PBMCs. The sequence was collected from a woman aged 18-35 years in good health and CMV-seropositive. The DNA sequence reads TGCGCCAGCAGCCTCCTTCTAGCGGGAGGTTCGGGCTCCTACAATGAGCAGTTCTTC. Its protein is CASSLLLAGGSGSYNEQFF.